These T cell receptor beta chains were read from a single sample in a study of T-cell reconstitution after alpha-beta-depleted transplantation in children. A single record per CDR3 protein comes from TCRdb applying MiXCR to the PCR reads. Of over 200,000 distinct CDR3 sequences listed, 8% to 9.5% are singletons. Specimen: PBMCs from the stem cell graft donor, collected from the stem cell graft. The receptors were sampled from a human donor who donated a stem cell graft to a child with acute lymphoblastic leukemia. Both conserved end residues are part of each CDR3. Fields, in order: clone size, V gene, D gene, J gene, CDR3 DNA, CDR3 protein. D genes are given only for firm matches. The size field is filled for only some rows; it gives once, few, many or a size class.

abundance: many; v_gene: TRBV4-3; d_gene: NA; j_gene: TRBJ2-3; CDR3nt: TGCGCCAGCAGCCCAACGGACTATGAATCAGATACGCAGTATTTT; CDR3aa: CASSPTDYESDTQYF
abundance: NA; v_gene: TRBV2; d_gene: TRBD1; j_gene: TRBJ1-1; CDR3nt: TGTGCCAGCAGGCCCCAGAGGGGGCTTGACACTGAAGCTTTCTTT; CDR3aa: CASRPQRGLDTEAFF
abundance: NA; v_gene: TRBV10-3; d_gene: NA; j_gene: TRBJ2-7; CDR3nt: TGTGCCATCAGTGAGTCGGGGGCAGGGGCGAAGCAGTACTTC; CDR3aa: CAISESGAGAKQYF
abundance: few; v_gene: TRBV12-5; d_gene: NA; j_gene: TRBJ2-1; CDR3nt: TGTGCTAGTGGTTTCTTTACTCCTCCGTTCCGGTTCTTC; CDR3aa: CASGFFTPPFRFF
abundance: many; v_gene: TRBV7-2; d_gene: TRBD1; j_gene: TRBJ2-1; CDR3nt: TGTGCCAGCAAGCGGCAGGGGGATACCAATGAGCAGTTCTTC; CDR3aa: CASKRQGDTNEQFF
abundance: NA; v_gene: TRBV11-2; d_gene: NA; j_gene: TRBJ2-5; CDR3nt: TGTGCCAGCAGCTTACAGGGGGGATACGGAGAGACCCAGTACTTC; CDR3aa: CASSLQGGYGETQYF
abundance: once; v_gene: TRBV20-1; d_gene: TRBD2; j_gene: TRBJ2-1; CDR3nt: TGCAGTGCCCACCCCGGGGCGGGGGGGGTCTACAATGAGCAGTTCTTC; CDR3aa: CSAHPGAGGVYNEQFF
abundance: few; v_gene: TRBV5-1; d_gene: NA; j_gene: TRBJ2-7; CDR3nt: TGCGCCAGCAGCTTTGGGGCAGCGAGGGACGAGCAGTACTTC; CDR3aa: CASSFGAARDEQYF
abundance: many; v_gene: TRBV29-1; d_gene: NA; j_gene: TRBJ2-3; CDR3nt: TGCAGCGCCCCATCCGGATCTGTTGGCACAGATACGCAGTATTTT; CDR3aa: CSAPSGSVGTDTQYF
abundance: NA; v_gene: TRBV2; d_gene: TRBD2; j_gene: TRBJ2-7; CDR3nt: TGTGCCAGCAAAATAGCGGGGGCGAGCGAGCAGTACTTC; CDR3aa: CASKIAGASEQYF
abundance: few; v_gene: TRBV6-2/TRBV6-3; d_gene: NA; j_gene: TRBJ1-1; CDR3nt: TGTGCCAGCAGTTACACCGGGGGACGGAATGAAGCTTTCTTT; CDR3aa: CASSYTGGRNEAFF
abundance: NA; v_gene: TRBV12-5; d_gene: NA; j_gene: TRBJ2-1; CDR3nt: TGTGCTAGTGGTTTGCAGGGGCCGGGTGAGCAGTTCTTC; CDR3aa: CASGLQGPGEQFF
abundance: few; v_gene: TRBV3-1; d_gene: NA; j_gene: TRBJ2-7; CDR3nt: TGTGCCAGCAGCTCCCATTCCGAGCAGTACTTC; CDR3aa: CASSSHSEQYF
abundance: NA; v_gene: TRBV11-3; d_gene: NA; j_gene: TRBJ2-1; CDR3nt: TGTGCCAGCAGCTTAGGGTCGCGGGGAGACAATGAGCAGTTCTTC; CDR3aa: CASSLGSRGDNEQFF
abundance: few; v_gene: TRBV5-1; d_gene: NA; j_gene: TRBJ2-5; CDR3nt: TGCGCCAGCAGCTGGGGGTCGGCGGGGAGACACCAAGAGACCCAGTACTTC; CDR3aa: CASSWGSAGRHQETQYF
abundance: NA; v_gene: TRBV11-2; d_gene: NA; j_gene: TRBJ1-6; CDR3nt: TGTGCCAGCAGCGCGAAGAATTCACCCCTCCACTTT; CDR3aa: CASSAKNSPLHF
abundance: many; v_gene: TRBV11-2; d_gene: TRBD2; j_gene: TRBJ2-3; CDR3nt: TGTGCCAGCAGCTTTATAGCGGGGGGGCAGTCAGATACGCAGTATTTT; CDR3aa: CASSFIAGGQSDTQYF
abundance: few; v_gene: TRBV11-2; d_gene: NA; j_gene: TRBJ2-5; CDR3nt: TGTGCCAGCAGCTTAACCCTGGGGCCCTGGGGGGAGACCCAGTACTTC; CDR3aa: CASSLTLGPWGETQYF
abundance: NA; v_gene: TRBV6-5; d_gene: NA; j_gene: TRBJ2-2; CDR3nt: TGTGCCAGCAGTCGGGGCGTCGGGGAGCTGTTTTTT; CDR3aa: CASSRGVGELFF
abundance: NA; v_gene: TRBV6-1; d_gene: TRBD2; j_gene: TRBJ2-3; CDR3nt: TGTGCCAGCAGCGGAAATCCCCGGGCTAGCGGCCTCACAGATACGCAGTATTTT; CDR3aa: CASSGNPRASGLTDTQYF
abundance: many; v_gene: TRBV7-9; d_gene: NA; j_gene: TRBJ1-2; CDR3nt: TGTGCCAGCAGCTTACCGGGACGGACACCCTATGGCTACACCTTC; CDR3aa: CASSLPGRTPYGYTF
abundance: many; v_gene: TRBV6-1; d_gene: NA; j_gene: TRBJ2-1; CDR3nt: TGTGCCAGCAGTACGAACAGGGAATGGGCTCGGAATGAGCAGTTCTTC; CDR3aa: CASSTNREWARNEQFF
abundance: many; v_gene: TRBV5-1; d_gene: NA; j_gene: TRBJ2-1; CDR3nt: TGCGCCAGCAGCTTGGAACTAGCAGACAATGAGCAGTTCTTC; CDR3aa: CASSLELADNEQFF
abundance: many; v_gene: TRBV5-1; d_gene: NA; j_gene: TRBJ2-1; CDR3nt: TGCGCCAGCAGCTTGGACAGTCCCACCTACAATGAGCAGTTCTTC; CDR3aa: CASSLDSPTYNEQFF
abundance: many; v_gene: TRBV5-1; d_gene: TRBD2; j_gene: TRBJ2-4; CDR3nt: TGCGCCAGCAGCGAACTAGCGAAGGGAAACATTCAGTACTTC; CDR3aa: CASSELAKGNIQYF
abundance: many; v_gene: TRBV20-1; d_gene: TRBD2; j_gene: TRBJ2-3; CDR3nt: TGCAGTGCTAGCGCCCGGGTAGCGGGGGCAGATACGCAGTATTTT; CDR3aa: CSASARVAGADTQYF
abundance: many; v_gene: TRBV5-4; d_gene: NA; j_gene: TRBJ2-1; CDR3nt: TGTGCCAGCAGCTTCAACCAGGGGCCCTACAATGAGCAGTTCTTC; CDR3aa: CASSFNQGPYNEQFF
abundance: NA; v_gene: TRBV18; d_gene: NA; j_gene: TRBJ2-5; CDR3nt: TGTGCCAGCTCACCGGATAGCTGGAGAGAGACCCAGTACTTC; CDR3aa: CASSPDSWRETQYF
abundance: NA; v_gene: TRBV5-6; d_gene: NA; j_gene: TRBJ2-1; CDR3nt: TGTGCCAGCAGCTTGGTACGGGACCTAAAAAATGAGCAGTTCTTC; CDR3aa: CASSLVRDLKNEQFF
abundance: NA; v_gene: TRBV18; d_gene: NA; j_gene: TRBJ2-3; CDR3nt: TGTGCCAGCTCACCACCGAGGGTATCTAGCACAGATACGCAGTATTTT; CDR3aa: CASSPPRVSSTDTQYF
abundance: many; v_gene: TRBV19; d_gene: NA; j_gene: TRBJ1-1; CDR3nt: TGTGCCAGTAGATCTGGTACTGAAGCTTTCTTT; CDR3aa: CASRSGTEAFF
abundance: many; v_gene: TRBV7-2; d_gene: NA; j_gene: TRBJ1-6; CDR3nt: TGTGCCAGCAACCTCGGACATCTGGGGAATTCACCCCTCCACTTT; CDR3aa: CASNLGHLGNSPLHF
abundance: few; v_gene: TRBV20-1; d_gene: TRBD1; j_gene: TRBJ1-1; CDR3nt: TGCAGTGCCTACGCCGGGACAGGGAGGCACACTGAAGCTTTCTTT; CDR3aa: CSAYAGTGRHTEAFF
abundance: NA; v_gene: TRBV7-2; d_gene: NA; j_gene: TRBJ2-5; CDR3nt: TGTGCCAGCAGCCGCCCAAGGAGGAGCCCCGACCAAGAGACCCAGTACTTC; CDR3aa: CASSRPRRSPDQETQYF
abundance: many; v_gene: TRBV6-1; d_gene: TRBD2; j_gene: TRBJ2-1; CDR3nt: TGTGCCAGCACAGCGGGGGGGCTACTCAACAATGAGCAGTTCTTC; CDR3aa: CASTAGGLLNNEQFF
abundance: many; v_gene: TRBV7-9; d_gene: NA; j_gene: TRBJ2-7; CDR3nt: TGTGCCAGCAGCCGGGAAGGGGCGCACTACGAGCAGTACTTC; CDR3aa: CASSREGAHYEQYF
abundance: few; v_gene: TRBV20-1; d_gene: NA; j_gene: TRBJ2-3; CDR3nt: TGCAGTGCTAACACTGTCCCCCTGGGACACCTCACAGATACGCAGTATTTT; CDR3aa: CSANTVPLGHLTDTQYF
abundance: NA; v_gene: TRBV7-9; d_gene: NA; j_gene: TRBJ2-3; CDR3nt: TGTGCCAGCAGCTTACAGTCTGGGGGAGCCGATACGCAGTATTTT; CDR3aa: CASSLQSGGADTQYF
abundance: NA; v_gene: TRBV20-1; d_gene: TRBD2; j_gene: TRBJ2-5; CDR3nt: TGCAGTGCAAAGAGTAGCGGGGGGGCTCTAGAGACCCAGTACTTC; CDR3aa: CSAKSSGGALETQYF
abundance: NA; v_gene: TRBV7-8; d_gene: TRBD1; j_gene: TRBJ2-7; CDR3nt: TGTGCCAGCAGCTTGGGACAGGGGGAATACGAGCAGTACTTC; CDR3aa: CASSLGQGEYEQYF
abundance: few; v_gene: TRBV7-9; d_gene: NA; j_gene: TRBJ1-1; CDR3nt: TGTGCCAGCAGCTTAGGGCGGGCGGTGAACACTGAAGCTTTCTTT; CDR3aa: CASSLGRAVNTEAFF
abundance: many; v_gene: TRBV28; d_gene: NA; j_gene: TRBJ1-1; CDR3nt: TGTGCCAGCATACGACTGAGGCCATTGTCTGAAGCTTTCTTT; CDR3aa: CASIRLRPLSEAFF
abundance: few; v_gene: TRBV27; d_gene: NA; j_gene: TRBJ2-2; CDR3nt: TGTGCCAGCAGTTCTTTCGCCGGGGAGCTGTTTTTT; CDR3aa: CASSSFAGELFF
abundance: few; v_gene: TRBV5-6; d_gene: NA; j_gene: TRBJ2-2; CDR3nt: TGTGCCAGCAGCTCTCCATACACCGGGGAGCTGTTTTTT; CDR3aa: CASSSPYTGELFF
abundance: NA; v_gene: TRBV19; d_gene: TRBD2; j_gene: TRBJ2-5; CDR3nt: TGTGCCACCAAAAGGCGGGAGCAAGAGACCCAGTACTTC; CDR3aa: CATKRREQETQYF